These T cell receptor beta chains were read from a single sample in a study of T cell responses to AZD1222 COVID-19 vaccine. The protocol was immunoSEQ multiplex PCR, while the TCRdb copy is restricted to in-frame clones and leaves out a portion. The repertoire has 150,000 to 200,000 clones, roughly 92% of them found once; the top ten carry 1.7%. The input for sequencing was peripheral blood, taken 28 days after the second AZD1222 dose. The receptors come from an adult who received the AZD1222 COVID-19 vaccine. CDR3s include the opening cysteine and the closing phenylalanine or tryptophan. A D gene is named only where the DNA matches it firmly. Size tells how often a clone was seen (once, few, many) or the class of an expanded clone, and some rows leave it out.

size: NA
D: NA
J: TRBJ1-1
V: TRBV18
DNA: TGTGCCAGCTCACTACAAAGATCCGAGGCGAGGTGGCAGGCAGTCGGCACTGAAGCTTTCTTT
CDR3: CASSLQRSEARWQAVGTEAFF

size: NA
D: TRBD1
J: TRBJ2-3
V: TRBV7-8
DNA: TGTGCCAGCAGCCCCCGACAGGGTCTCTCGACCTTGACAGATACGCAGTATTTT
CDR3: CASSPRQGLSTLTDTQYF

size: few
D: NA
J: TRBJ1-1
V: TRBV27
DNA: TGTGCCAGCAGTTTATTGTTGGGGAGGAACACTGAAGCTTTCTTT
CDR3: CASSLLLGRNTEAFF

size: few
D: TRBD1
J: TRBJ2-7
V: TRBV3-1/TRBV3-2
DNA: TGTGCCAGCAGCCAGGCTAGTAGGGGGCGCGACGAGCAGTACTTC
CDR3: CASSQASRGRDEQYF

size: NA
D: TRBD2
J: TRBJ2-3
V: TRBV4-2
DNA: TGTGCCAGCAGCCAAGATCTAGCGGGGGGGCCAGATACGCAGTATTTT
CDR3: CASSQDLAGGPDTQYF

size: NA
D: NA
J: TRBJ2-7
V: TRBV11-1
DNA: TGTGCCAGCAGCCTCTACAGGGTAGAGGAGCAGTACTTC
CDR3: CASSLYRVEEQYF

size: NA
D: TRBD1
J: TRBJ1-1
V: TRBV6-5
DNA: TGTGCCAGCAGTTACTCCGCAGGGGGCAACACTGAAGCTTTCTTT
CDR3: CASSYSAGGNTEAFF

size: NA
D: NA
J: TRBJ2-3
V: TRBV7-2
DNA: TGTGCCAGCAGCTTAACCCAGGGTAAAACAGATACGCAGTATTTT
CDR3: CASSLTQGKTDTQYF

size: NA
D: TRBD2
J: TRBJ2-1
V: TRBV19
DNA: TGTGCCAGTAGTAGGACTAGCGGGCGAACCTACAATGAGCAGTTCTTC
CDR3: CASSRTSGRTYNEQFF

size: NA
D: NA
J: TRBJ1-1
V: TRBV30
DNA: TGTGCCTGGAGGACCGAGCTTCCGAACACTGAAGCTTTCTTT
CDR3: CAWRTELPNTEAFF

size: NA
D: NA
J: TRBJ2-3
V: TRBV15
DNA: TGTGCCACCAGCAGGTCGGAGCTGCCCACAGATACGCAGTATTTT
CDR3: CATSRSELPTDTQYF

size: NA
D: TRBD2
J: TRBJ2-1
V: TRBV19
DNA: TGTGCCTCTAAAGGAGCGGGAGACGGGAATGAGCAGTTCTTC
CDR3: CASKGAGDGNEQFF

size: NA
D: NA
J: TRBJ1-2
V: TRBV6-5
DNA: TGTGCCAGCGCAAGAAAGGAGAACTATGGCTACACCTTC
CDR3: CASARKENYGYTF

size: once
D: NA
J: TRBJ1-1
V: TRBV6-5
DNA: TGTGCCAGCAGTTACGACCGACGGATGAACACTGAAGCTTTCTTT
CDR3: CASSYDRRMNTEAFF

size: NA
D: TRBD2
J: TRBJ2-3
V: TRBV14
DNA: TGTGCCAGCAGCCTTAGCGGGGATACGCAGTATTTT
CDR3: CASSLSGDTQYF

size: NA
D: TRBD1
J: TRBJ2-2
V: TRBV19
DNA: TGTGCCAGTAAGCCGGGGACAGGAAACACCGGGGAGCTGTTTTTT
CDR3: CASKPGTGNTGELFF

size: NA
D: NA
J: TRBJ2-7
V: TRBV7-9
DNA: TGTGCCAGCAGCATAGGAATGGGGGGCCGCTCCTACGAGCAGTACTTC
CDR3: CASSIGMGGRSYEQYF

size: NA
D: NA
J: TRBJ1-1
V: TRBV6-2/TRBV6-3
DNA: TGTGCCAGCAGCCCCTCGGGCAGATTGAACACTGAAGCTTTCTTT
CDR3: CASSPSGRLNTEAFF

size: NA
D: NA
J: TRBJ2-1
V: TRBV3-1/TRBV3-2
DNA: TGTGCCAGCAGCCTCTTGATTCCCAATGAGCAGTTCTTC
CDR3: CASSLLIPNEQFF

size: NA
D: NA
J: TRBJ1-3
V: TRBV7-8
DNA: TGTGCCAGCAGCCGAGACTACCGCTCTGGAAACACCATATATTTT
CDR3: CASSRDYRSGNTIYF

size: NA
D: NA
J: TRBJ2-3
V: TRBV9
DNA: TGTGCCAGCAGCGCCCTCAGCACAGATACGCAGTATTTT
CDR3: CASSALSTDTQYF

size: few
D: TRBD2
J: TRBJ2-1
V: TRBV5-1
DNA: TGCGCCAGCAGCTTGGCTCCTAGCGGGAGAGTCTCCTACAATGAGCAGTTCTTC
CDR3: CASSLAPSGRVSYNEQFF

size: NA
D: NA
J: TRBJ1-1
V: TRBV5-4
DNA: TGTGCCAGCAGCTTTACAACCACTGAAGCTTTCTTT
CDR3: CASSFTTTEAFF

size: NA
D: NA
J: TRBJ2-1
V: TRBV4-3
DNA: TGCGCCAGCAGCCAAGATAGCCGGGCCTCCTACAATGAGCAGTTCTTC
CDR3: CASSQDSRASYNEQFF

size: NA
D: TRBD1
J: TRBJ2-2
V: TRBV25-1
DNA: TGTGCCAGCAGTGACCTGAAGACAGGGTGGGACACCGGGGAGCTGTTTTTT
CDR3: CASSDLKTGWDTGELFF

size: NA
D: TRBD2
J: TRBJ2-7
V: TRBV7-9
DNA: TGTGCCAGCAGCATTTCCGGGACTAGCGTCTCCTACGAGCAGTACTTC
CDR3: CASSISGTSVSYEQYF

size: NA
D: NA
J: TRBJ2-2
V: TRBV18
DNA: TGTGCCAGCTCACCAAGTCGGGGATGGGAGCTGTTTTTT
CDR3: CASSPSRGWELFF

size: few
D: NA
J: TRBJ2-7
V: TRBV6-5
DNA: TGTGCCAGCACACCTGGGGTCAGCTCCTACGAGCAGTACTTC
CDR3: CASTPGVSSYEQYF

size: NA
D: NA
J: TRBJ1-4
V: TRBV15
DNA: TGTGCCACCAGCAGAGATCGCACGGTAGATTTTAATGAAAAACTGTTTTTT
CDR3: CATSRDRTVDFNEKLFF

size: NA
D: NA
J: TRBJ1-2
V: TRBV5-4
DNA: TGTGCCAGCAGCTACCTGGGGGCGCCGAATGGCTACACCTTC
CDR3: CASSYLGAPNGYTF

size: NA
D: NA
J: TRBJ2-5
V: TRBV12-5
DNA: TGTGCTAGTGGTTTGGGTAGACAAGAGGGGGAGACCCAGTACTTC
CDR3: CASGLGRQEGETQYF

size: NA
D: NA
J: TRBJ1-5
V: TRBV19
DNA: TGTGCCAGTACCCCTTTCAGGGGTAGCAATCAGCCCCAGCATTTT
CDR3: CASTPFRGSNQPQHF

size: NA
D: TRBD1
J: TRBJ2-7
V: TRBV11-2
DNA: TGTGCCAGCAGCTCGTTAGAGGACAGGGGGCAGTACTTC
CDR3: CASSSLEDRGQYF

size: NA
D: NA
J: TRBJ2-1
V: TRBV3-1/TRBV3-2
DNA: TGTGCCAGCAGCCAAGGGGGAACTATTAGGGGCAATGAGCAGTTCTTC
CDR3: CASSQGGTIRGNEQFF

size: NA
D: NA
J: TRBJ1-2
V: TRBV3-1/TRBV3-2
DNA: TGTGCCAGCAGTTCAACGGCAGGCAACTATGGCTACACCTTC
CDR3: CASSSTAGNYGYTF

size: once
D: NA
J: TRBJ1-5
V: TRBV27
DNA: TGTGCCAGCAGTCCCCGTCCCCGAGGGCAGCCCCAGCATTTT
CDR3: CASSPRPRGQPQHF

size: NA
D: TRBD1
J: TRBJ2-7
V: TRBV11-2
DNA: TGTGCCAGCAGGGATTACCGGCGGCAGGGGGAAGCCTACGAGCAGTACTTC
CDR3: CASRDYRRQGEAYEQYF

size: NA
D: NA
J: TRBJ1-6
V: TRBV30
DNA: TGTGCCTGGAGTTCAGGGTCCTATAATTCACCCCTCCACTTT
CDR3: CAWSSGSYNSPLHF

size: once
D: TRBD2
J: TRBJ2-5
V: TRBV4-1
DNA: TGCGCCAGCAGCCAAGATCCAGTTGGAAGCGGGGGGCGATCGCAAGAGACCCAGTACTTC
CDR3: CASSQDPVGSGGRSQETQYF

size: NA
D: TRBD2
J: TRBJ2-3
V: TRBV9
DNA: TGTGCCAGCAGCGTAGCGGGAATAGCGGGGCCCACAGATACGCAGTATTTT
CDR3: CASSVAGIAGPTDTQYF

size: NA
D: NA
J: TRBJ2-1
V: TRBV4-1
DNA: TGCGCCAGCAGCCGGGAAAGTGGATACAATGAGCAGTTCTTC
CDR3: CASSRESGYNEQFF

size: NA
D: NA
J: TRBJ1-5
V: TRBV5-1
DNA: TGCGCCAGCAGCTTGGATGGAGGGTACAATCAGCCCCAGCATTTT
CDR3: CASSLDGGYNQPQHF

size: NA
D: NA
J: TRBJ2-1
V: TRBV20-1
DNA: TGCAGTGCTAGTGCCGGCAGCCAATCCTACAATGAGCAGTTCTTC
CDR3: CSASAGSQSYNEQFF

size: NA
D: NA
J: TRBJ1-1
V: TRBV2
DNA: TGTGCCAGCAGTGTGGTGGGCCCGGACACTGAAGCTTTCTTT
CDR3: CASSVVGPDTEAFF

size: NA
D: NA
J: TRBJ1-2
V: TRBV11-2
DNA: TGTGCCAGCAGCTTCCCCGAGGGGGGGCGCGACTATGGCTACACCTTC
CDR3: CASSFPEGGRDYGYTF

size: NA
D: TRBD2
J: TRBJ2-5
V: TRBV7-3
DNA: TGTGCCAGCAGCTTAACAGCGGGGAGCCAAGAGACCCAGTACTTC
CDR3: CASSLTAGSQETQYF

size: NA
D: NA
J: TRBJ1-2
V: TRBV4-1
DNA: TGCGCCAGCAGCCCCGACGGACAGAAGACTAACTATGGCTACACCTTC
CDR3: CASSPDGQKTNYGYTF

size: few
D: TRBD1
J: TRBJ1-6
V: TRBV9
DNA: TGTGCCAGCAGTGGTGGACAGGGTTACTCACCCCTCCACTTT
CDR3: CASSGGQGYSPLHF

size: few
D: NA
J: TRBJ1-1
V: TRBV5-6
DNA: TGTGCCAGCAGTTTTGATGGGGGTAGGGGCACTGAAGCTTTCTTT
CDR3: CASSFDGGRGTEAFF

size: NA
D: NA
J: TRBJ1-5
V: TRBV7-4
DNA: TGTGCCAGCAGCTTTTTCAGAGATAGCAATCAGCCCCAGCATTTT
CDR3: CASSFFRDSNQPQHF

size: NA
D: NA
J: TRBJ1-1
V: TRBV29-1
DNA: TGCAGCGTTCCTAAGGAGGGTATGAACACTGAAGCTTTCTTT
CDR3: CSVPKEGMNTEAFF

size: NA
D: TRBD1
J: TRBJ2-7
V: TRBV6-5
DNA: TGTGCCGCGGCAGGGGGAGCGCTGGCAGAGCTGGGAGAGTACTTC
CDR3: CAAAGGALAELGEYF

size: NA
D: NA
J: TRBJ2-2
V: TRBV7-9
DNA: TGTGCCAGCAGCTTAGGAGACAGAAGGTCAGGCGGGGAGCTGTTTTTT
CDR3: CASSLGDRRSGGELFF

size: NA
D: TRBD2
J: TRBJ2-1
V: TRBV30
DNA: TGTGCCTCTACTAGCGGGGGAAAAGGTAGCAATGAGCAGTTCTTC
CDR3: CASTSGGKGSNEQFF

size: NA
D: NA
J: TRBJ2-4
V: TRBV29-1
DNA: TGCAGCGTTGCCACTAGAGCCAAAAACATTCAGTACTTC
CDR3: CSVATRAKNIQYF

size: NA
D: NA
J: TRBJ2-5
V: TRBV6-5
DNA: TGTGCCAGAACTACACCCACTCAAGAGACCCAGTACTTC
CDR3: CARTTPTQETQYF

size: NA
D: TRBD1
J: TRBJ1-4
V: TRBV7-8
DNA: TGTGCCAGCAGCCCGAACCGGGACAGGGGGCGGGAAAAACTGTTTTTT
CDR3: CASSPNRDRGREKLFF

size: NA
D: NA
J: TRBJ1-2
V: TRBV12-3/TRBV12-4
DNA: TGTGCCAGCACCATAGGGCATGGCTACACCTTC
CDR3: CASTIGHGYTF

size: NA
D: TRBD2
J: TRBJ2-7
V: TRBV7-8
DNA: TGTGCCAGCAGCGGAGCCCTTAGCGGGAGTAGGTACGAGCAGTACTTC
CDR3: CASSGALSGSRYEQYF